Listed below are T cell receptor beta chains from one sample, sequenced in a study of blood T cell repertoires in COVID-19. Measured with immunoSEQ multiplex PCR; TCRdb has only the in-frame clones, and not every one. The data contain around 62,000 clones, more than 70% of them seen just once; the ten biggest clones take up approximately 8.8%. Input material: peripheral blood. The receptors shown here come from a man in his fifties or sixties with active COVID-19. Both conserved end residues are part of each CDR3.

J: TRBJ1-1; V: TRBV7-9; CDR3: CASAGQADPEAFF
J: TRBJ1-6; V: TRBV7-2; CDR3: CASSQRQLMNSPLHF
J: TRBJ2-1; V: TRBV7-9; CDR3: CASSFGLDTAYNVQFF
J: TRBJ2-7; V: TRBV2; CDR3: CASRGLGAYEQYF
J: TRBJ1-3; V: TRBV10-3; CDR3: CAISPGQGKGNTIYF
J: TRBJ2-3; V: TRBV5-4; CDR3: CASTDGAGGASTDTQYF
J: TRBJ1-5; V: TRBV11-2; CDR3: CASSAVRDQPQHF
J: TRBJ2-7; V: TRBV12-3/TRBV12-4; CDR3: CASRSAGTSEQYF
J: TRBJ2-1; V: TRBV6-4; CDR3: CATSGFYNEQFF
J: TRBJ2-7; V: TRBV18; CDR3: CASSQTSGSEYEQYF
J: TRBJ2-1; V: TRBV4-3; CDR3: CASSPGTPSNEQFF
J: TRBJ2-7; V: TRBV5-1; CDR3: CASRQVVSSYEQYF
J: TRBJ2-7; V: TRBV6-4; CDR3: CASSDLGRPLEEQYF
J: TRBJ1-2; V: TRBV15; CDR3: CATSRGNGGYTF
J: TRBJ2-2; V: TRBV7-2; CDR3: CASSPGTHTGELFF
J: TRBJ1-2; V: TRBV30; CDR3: CAWVRGDVVNSDYTF
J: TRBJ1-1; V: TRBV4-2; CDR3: CASSQDRGDTEAFF
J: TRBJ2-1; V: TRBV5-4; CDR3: CASSSGPREFF
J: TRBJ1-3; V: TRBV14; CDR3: CASKRTGGGNTIYF
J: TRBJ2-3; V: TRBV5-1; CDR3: CASSLTGRAGDTQYF
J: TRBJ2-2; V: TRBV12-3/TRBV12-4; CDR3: CASTAGELGELFF
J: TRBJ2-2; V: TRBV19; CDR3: CASSLTVTGELFF
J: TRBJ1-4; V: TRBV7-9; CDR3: CASSFLPGQAENEKLFF
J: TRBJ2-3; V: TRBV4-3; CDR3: CASSREGRDTQYF
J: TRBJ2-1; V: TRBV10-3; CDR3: CAISDPWGRRENEQFF
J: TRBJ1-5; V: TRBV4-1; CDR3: CASSHLPPTNGHEPQHF
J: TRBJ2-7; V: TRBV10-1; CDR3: CASSEGPGGSYEQYF
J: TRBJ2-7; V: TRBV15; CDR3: CATSRDPPGGSYEQYF
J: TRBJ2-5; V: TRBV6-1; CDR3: CASSEGLAGGYQETQYF
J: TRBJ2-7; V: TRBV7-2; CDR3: CASSVRQGSYEQYF
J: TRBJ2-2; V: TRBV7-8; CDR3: CASSRTGGDTGELFF
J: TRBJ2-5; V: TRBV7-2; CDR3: CASSLGPARGTQYF
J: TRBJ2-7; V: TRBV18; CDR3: CASSPGQGASEQYF
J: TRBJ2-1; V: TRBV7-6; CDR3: CASSLGTGRTNEQFF
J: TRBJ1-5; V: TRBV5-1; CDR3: CASSPLSNQPQHF
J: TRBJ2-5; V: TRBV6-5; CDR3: CASRVGPERAQYF